Only a few counts were recorded for the clone carrying this T cell receptor beta chain. What it binds is unknown. This entry is derived from a study of cytotoxic CD8 clonotypes in ibrutinib-treated CLL. As for the study in general: Patient counts were 11 relapsed/refractory, roughly 15 treatment-naive and some 17 IGHV unmutated. Partial responders around 24, complete 2; 12 progressed and approximately 15 stayed in remission by median roughly 68 months.

General study findings and limits: Clonotypes that were public were uncommon, and they contracted or stayed stable on treatment.

Sequencing was designed to attain a depth spanning 1 in 200,000 to 1 in 1 million T cells. Generated by immunoSEQ multiplex PCR, the TCRdb table keeps only in-frame clones and is missing some. The sample has approximately 330,000 clones; around four fifths are singletons. V gave up 3 bases and J gave up 1 base, with 11 bases separating them. Germline CDR1 reads WNHNN; CDR2 reads SYGVQD (reference sequence). The CDR3 spans 15 residues. This specimen was PBMCs, taken before ibrutinib treatment. The V gene is TRBV10-1, the J gene TRBJ2-3; D gene unclear. This clonotype was obtained from a human donor with chronic lymphocytic leukemia. Here the CDR3 reads CASSEMGGRTDTQYF. The CDR3 region has the DNA TGCGCCAGCAGTGAAATGGGCGGCCGCACAGATACGCAGTATTTT.